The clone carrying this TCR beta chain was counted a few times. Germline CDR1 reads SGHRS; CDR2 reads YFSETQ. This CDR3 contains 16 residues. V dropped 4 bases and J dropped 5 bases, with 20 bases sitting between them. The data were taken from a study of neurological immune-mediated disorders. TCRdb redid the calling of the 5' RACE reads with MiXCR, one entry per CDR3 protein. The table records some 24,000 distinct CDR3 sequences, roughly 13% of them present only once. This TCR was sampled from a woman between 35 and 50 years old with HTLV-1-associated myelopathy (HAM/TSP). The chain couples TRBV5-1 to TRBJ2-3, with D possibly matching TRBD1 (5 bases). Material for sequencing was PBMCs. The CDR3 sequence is CASSPQGSQDGDTQYF. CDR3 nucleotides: TGCGCCAGCAGCCCCCAGGGATCCCAGGATGGAGATACGCAGTATTTT.